Listed here are 10 T cell receptor beta chains from one sample, sequenced in a study of vaccination and CD4 T cells after COVID-19. The treatment here: approximately nine-day PBMC culture with coronavirus spike peptide pools or control peptides (ViraFEST assay). The Oncomine TCR Beta short-read assay was what sequenced the DNA obtained from cultured CD4+ T cells. Each CDR3 protein gets one entry after TCRdb re-called the PCR reads with MiXCR. Of 20,000 to 25,000 distinct CDR3 sequences detected, roughly 40% appear once; the ten largest clones hold just over 7%. These receptors' targets are unknown. Specimen: CD4+ T cells from blood, cultured in vitro. The receptors here all came from a human donor who had recovered from COVID-19.

This clonotype was detected a few times. The rearrangement links TRBV2 to TRBJ1-2, with 8 bases fitting TRBD1. Unmatched junction bases numbered 7, after V lost 7 bases and J lost 0 bases. This CDR3 region has 15 residues. Per the germline V gene, CDR1 is SNHLY and CDR2 is FYNNEI. CDR3 in amino acids: CASTLQGGANYGYTF. The CDR3 coding sequence is TGTGCCAGCACGTTACAGGGGGGAGCTAACTATGGCTACACCTTC.

The chain links TRBV28 to TRBJ2-6; D is possibly TRBD1 (5 bases). The CDR3 has 15 amino acids. CDR1 is MDHEN and CDR2 is SYDVKM in the germline V gene. Trimming took off 2 bases at V and 3 bases at J, with 8 bases between the two ends. CDR3 in amino acids: CASSLPGFGANVLTF. CDR3 coding DNA: TGTGCCAGCAGTTTACCAGGGTTTGGGGCCAACGTCCTGACTTTC.

The chain is built from TRBV19 and TRBJ2-3; D is unresolved. V lost 5 bases to trimming and J lost 0 bases, with 12 bases between them. The germline gives CDR1 LNHDA, CDR2 SQIVND (reference sequence). CDR3 length: 15 residues. CDR3: CASSWWSPSTDTQYF. The CDR3 DNA reads as TGTGCCAGTAGTTGGTGGAGTCCCAGCACAGATACGCAGTATTTT.

There are a few counts of this clonotype. A read error may produce the germline difference seen at one junction end. The rearrangement links TRBV7-7 to TRBJ2-1; 8 nucleotides agree with TRBD2. In germline, CDR1 is SSHAT, CDR2 FNYEAQ (reference sequence). The length of the CDR3 is 16 residues. The CDR3 is CASSLKGLVSYNEQFF. DNA for the CDR3: TGTGCTAGCAGCTTGAAGGGACTAGTATCCTACAATGAGCAGTTCTTC.

DNA for the CDR3: TGCAGTGCTGTGACGGGAGGGCCCGGCGAGCAGTACTTC. As protein: CSAVTGGPGEQYF. The V call is TRBV20-1, the J call TRBJ2-7; 8 bases align to TRBD2. Germline CDR1 DFQATT, CDR2 SNEGSKA (reference sequence). After removal of 5 bases from V and 6 bases from J, the junction contained 9 bases not matched to a gene. There are 13 residues in the CDR3.

The chain has TRBV6-2 or TRBV6-3 and TRBJ2-7; TRBD1 matches at 8 bases. This CDR3 is built from 16 residues. V lost 7 bases, J lost 2 bases, and 13 bases stayed unmatched. CDR1 is MNHEY, CDR2 SVGEGT, per germline. The CDR3 DNA sequence: TGTGCCAGCATCGAAAGTGGTGGACAGGGAGCCTACGAGCAGTACTTC. Translated, it gives CASIESGGQGAYEQYF.

This clonotype was found a few times. V and J are TRBV7-3 and TRBJ1-2; TRBD1 matches 8 bases. CDR1 and CDR2 from the germline V gene are SGHTA and FQGTGA. The J segment lost 4 bases and the V segment lost 5 bases, leaving 15 bases of the junction unmatched. The CDR3 has 17 amino acids. The DNA of the CDR3 is TGTGCCAGCAGCCCAAAACCCGACAGGGGTCTCGGCTATGGCTACACCTTC. This gives the protein CASSPKPDRGLGYGYTF.

The J gene is TRBJ2-5, the V gene TRBV28; 8 bases are a match to TRBD2. V lost 6 bases, J lost 5 bases, and 23 bases stayed unmatched. The CDR3 is made up of 19 amino acids. The germline CDR1 and CDR2 sequences are MDHEN and SYDVKM. CDR3 protein: CASRTPGRNSAGVGETQYF. CDR3 DNA: TGTGCCAGCAGGACTCCCGGCCGGAACTCAGCGGGAGTTGGGGAGACCCAGTACTTC.

This clonotype was picked up a small number of times. This rearrangement joins TRBV24-1 to TRBJ2-3; D possibly corresponds to TRBD2 (7 bases). Germline loops: CDR1 KGHDR, CDR2 SFDVKD. V lost 5 bases to trimming and J lost 4 bases, with 12 bases between them. This CDR3 is 14 amino acids long. The CDR3 loop reads CATSVAGASDTQYF. CDR3 bases: TGTGCCACCAGTGTTGCGGGGGCGTCAGATACGCAGTATTTT.

About this clonotype itself: Here the CDR3 omits its conserved ending phenylalanine or tryptophan, so a read error is the likely source. The genes are TRBV28 and TRBJ1-2, with D perhaps TRBD1 (5 bases). The CDR3 covers 16 residues. With 4 bases removed from V and 4 bases from J, the gap between germline ends came to 19 bases. Looked up from germline, CDR1 is MDHEN and CDR2 is SYDVKM. CDR3 DNA: TGTGCCAGCAGTTCCCCTTGGGACCGGCGGGTCTATGGCTACACCTTA. This sequence encodes CASSSPWDRRVYGYTL.